Listed below are T cell receptor beta chains from one sample, sequenced in a study of T cell responses to AZD1222 COVID-19 vaccine. Data came from immunoSEQ multiplex PCR; TCRdb stores just in-frame clones and leaves some out. The table has 150,000 to 200,000 clones, roughly nine tenths seen once; the top ten hold roughly 1.3%. Sequences were derived from peripheral blood, sampled 28 days after the second AZD1222 dose. The receptors shown here come from an adult who received the AZD1222 COVID-19 vaccine. Both conserved end residues are part of each CDR3. Each record gives: D gene, V gene, clone size, J gene, CDR3 protein, CDR3 DNA. D genes are given only for firm matches. Expanded clones are given a class, and other clones once, few, many or no size at all.

TRBD2	TRBV14	-	TRBJ2-5	CASSHTTSGRWETQYF	TGTGCCAGCAGCCACACGACTAGCGGGAGATGGGAGACCCAGTACTTC
-	TRBV5-4	-	TRBJ2-5	CASSLDRQETQYF	TGTGCCAGCAGCTTGGATAGACAAGAGACCCAGTACTTC
-	TRBV7-6	-	TRBJ1-1	CASRAGEVNTEAFF	TGTGCCAGCAGAGCGGGGGAGGTCAACACTGAAGCTTTCTTT
-	TRBV9	few	TRBJ1-5	CASSPGAGLPNQPQHF	TGTGCCAGCAGCCCAGGGGCAGGTCTTCCTAACCAGCCCCAGCATTTT
TRBD2	TRBV27	-	TRBJ2-7	CASSYASGSYEQYF	TGTGCCAGCAGTTACGCTAGCGGATCCTACGAGCAGTACTTC
-	TRBV4-2	-	TRBJ1-6	CASSQIPGESFGSPLHF	TGTGCCAGCAGCCAAATCCCAGGGGAATCATTCGGGTCACCCCTCCACTTT
-	TRBV19	-	TRBJ2-2	CASSGPGQNTGELFF	TGTGCCAGTAGTGGACCGGGACAGAACACCGGGGAGCTGTTTTTT
TRBD1	TRBV13	few	TRBJ1-2	CASSPQGAARGYTF	TGTGCCAGCAGCCCACAGGGGGCGGCTCGGGGCTACACCTTC
-	TRBV28	-	TRBJ1-4	CASSPTGSANEKLFF	TGTGCCAGCAGCCCTACAGGGTCGGCTAATGAAAAACTGTTTTTT
-	TRBV27	-	TRBJ1-4	CASSLGQFGEKLFF	TGTGCCAGCAGTTTAGGGCAGTTTGGGGAAAAACTGTTTTTT
-	TRBV3-1/TRBV3-2	-	TRBJ1-6	CASSPGLHNSPLHF	TGTGCCAGCAGCCCGGGACTTCACAATTCACCCCTCCACTTT
-	TRBV19	once	TRBJ1-3	CASTPLHKEASGNTIYF	TGTGCCAGTACCCCCTTACATAAGGAGGCCTCTGGAAACACCATATATTTT
-	TRBV7-2	-	TRBJ2-7	CASSLVALSSYEQYF	TGTGCCAGCAGCTTAGTTGCGCTTTCCTCCTACGAGCAGTACTTC
-	TRBV12-5	-	TRBJ1-2	CASGLPRQEINGYTF	TGTGCTAGTGGTTTGCCGAGACAGGAGATAAATGGCTACACCTTC
TRBD2	TRBV25-1	-	TRBJ2-5	CASSDRGGRLEETQYF	TGTGCCAGCAGTGACCGGGGGGGGCGTCTCGAAGAGACCCAGTACTTC
TRBD1	TRBV6-2/TRBV6-3	few	TRBJ1-1	CASSSAGQGLFF	TGTGCCAGCAGTTCCGCCGGACAGGGTTTGTTCTTT
-	TRBV19	-	TRBJ1-4	CATLGMGAATNEKLFF	TGTGCCACCCTAGGGATGGGGGCTGCAACTAATGAAAAACTGTTTTTT
TRBD2	TRBV3-1/TRBV3-2	-	TRBJ2-1	CASSASGLGYNEQFF	TGTGCCAGCAGCGCATCGGGACTAGGATACAATGAGCAGTTCTTC
-	TRBV3-1/TRBV3-2	-	TRBJ1-2	CASSQEYPRGADYGYTF	TGTGCCAGCAGCCAAGAATACCCAAGGGGGGCTGACTATGGCTACACCTTC
-	TRBV18	-	TRBJ2-7	CASSPGEAPRNYEQYF	TGTGCCAGCTCACCTGGAGAGGCCCCCCGCAACTACGAGCAGTACTTC
TRBD2	TRBV25-1	-	TRBJ2-5	CATRPPGGSETQYF	TGTGCCACCCGGCCCCCGGGAGGGTCGGAGACCCAGTACTTC
-	TRBV28	once	TRBJ2-1	CASSSPYANEQFF	TGTGCCAGCAGTTCCCCTTACGCGAATGAGCAGTTCTTC
-	TRBV5-4	-	TRBJ1-2	CASSLAGQEYYYGYTF	TGTGCCAGCAGCTTGGCCGGCCAGGAGTACTACTATGGCTACACCTTC
-	TRBV27	-	TRBJ1-5	CASSLSGYGQPQHF	TGTGCCAGCAGTTTATCAGGGTATGGACAGCCCCAGCATTTT
-	TRBV5-1	-	TRBJ1-3	CASSLTGISGNTIYF	TGCGCCAGCAGCTTAACAGGGATCTCTGGAAACACCATATATTTT
TRBD1	TRBV19	-	TRBJ1-5	CASSMDRVPQPQHF	TGTGCCAGTAGTATGGACAGGGTCCCTCAGCCCCAGCATTTT
-	TRBV28	-	TRBJ1-1	CASQEAEAFF	TGTGCCAGCCAAGAGGCTGAAGCTTTCTTT
TRBD1	TRBV10-3	-	TRBJ1-1	CAISTAGTENTEAFF	TGTGCCATCAGTACGGCCGGGACAGAGAACACTGAAGCTTTCTTT
TRBD1	TRBV10-1	-	TRBJ1-1	CASSRGQGGSWLNTEAFF	TGCGCCAGCAGTAGGGGACAGGGGGGTTCTTGGCTGAACACTGAAGCTTTCTTT
-	TRBV28	-	TRBJ1-2	CASSGQPYGYTF	TGTGCCAGCAGCGGACAGCCCTATGGCTACACCTTC
-	TRBV5-4	-	TRBJ2-2	CASSLSTGELFF	TGTGCCAGCAGCCTCTCAACCGGGGAGCTGTTTTTT
TRBD2	TRBV4-2	once	TRBJ2-1	CASSPLAGGVNEQFF	TGTGCCAGCAGCCCGCTAGCGGGAGGGGTCAATGAGCAGTTCTTC
-	TRBV10-2	-	TRBJ1-1	CASSEIREAFF	TGCGCCAGCAGTGAAATACGTGAAGCTTTCTTT
TRBD1	TRBV11-3	-	TRBJ2-2	CASSVDRANTGELFF	TGTGCCAGCAGCGTTGACAGGGCGAACACCGGGGAGCTGTTTTTT
TRBD1	TRBV19	many	TRBJ1-5	CASSSGQGGGQPQHF	TGTGCCAGTAGTAGTGGACAGGGAGGCGGTCAGCCCCAGCATTTT
-	TRBV3-1/TRBV3-2	-	TRBJ2-1	CASSQRPSNEQFF	TGTGCCAGCAGCCAACGCCCTTCCAATGAGCAGTTCTTC
TRBD2	TRBV7-7	-	TRBJ2-5	CASSSASGIETQYF	TGTGCTAGCAGCTCCGCAAGCGGGATAGAGACCCAGTACTTC
-	TRBV7-2	-	TRBJ2-2	CASSSLRRSTGELFF	TGTGCCAGCAGCTCCCTACGAAGGTCCACCGGGGAGCTGTTTTTT
-	TRBV21-1	once	TRBJ1-4	CASSKGGHVGEKLFF	TGTGCCAGCAGCAAAGGCGGACACGTCGGTGAAAAACTGTTTTTT
-	TRBV12-3/TRBV12-4	-	TRBJ1-5	CASKPQANQPQHF	TGTGCCAGCAAACCCCAGGCCAATCAGCCCCAGCATTTT
TRBD1	TRBV11-2	-	TRBJ2-7	CASRTGGWQYF	TGTGCCAGCAGAACAGGGGGCTGGCAGTACTTC
TRBD2	TRBV9	-	TRBJ2-5	CASSVVAGGYETQYF	TGTGCCAGCAGCGTAGTAGCGGGAGGTTATGAGACCCAGTACTTC
TRBD2	TRBV5-1	-	TRBJ2-1	CASSLGAGVRNEQFF	TGCGCCAGCAGCTTGGGGGCGGGAGTTCGCAATGAGCAGTTCTTC
-	TRBV6-5	-	TRBJ2-3	CASSYSGHLSTDTQYF	TGTGCCAGCAGTTACTCGGGACACCTTAGCACAGATACGCAGTATTTT
TRBD1	TRBV4-3	once	TRBJ2-3	CASSHQTGPTRYTDTQYF	TGCGCCAGCAGCCACCAGACAGGGCCGACGCGATACACAGATACGCAGTATTTT
TRBD1	TRBV5-1	once	TRBJ1-1	CASSPGQGVTEAFF	TGCGCCAGCAGCCCAGGACAGGGAGTCACTGAAGCTTTCTTT
-	TRBV7-9	-	TRBJ1-2	CASSTARVGYTF	TGTGCCAGCAGCACCGCCCGGGTAGGCTACACCTTC
-	TRBV2	-	TRBJ1-5	CASGRHNQPQHF	TGTGCCAGCGGACGGCACAATCAGCCCCAGCATTTT